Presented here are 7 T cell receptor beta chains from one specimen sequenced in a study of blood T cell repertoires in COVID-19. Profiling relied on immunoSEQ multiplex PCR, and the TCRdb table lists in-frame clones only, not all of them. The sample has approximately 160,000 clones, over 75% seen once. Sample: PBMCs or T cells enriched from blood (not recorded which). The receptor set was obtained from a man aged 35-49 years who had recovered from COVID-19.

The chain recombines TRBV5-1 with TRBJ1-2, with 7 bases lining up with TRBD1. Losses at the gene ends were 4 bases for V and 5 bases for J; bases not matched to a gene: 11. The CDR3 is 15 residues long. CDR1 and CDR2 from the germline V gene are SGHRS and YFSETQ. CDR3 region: CASSPTRQGTYGYTF. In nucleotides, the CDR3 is TGCGCCAGCAGCCCTACTCGACAGGGCACTTATGGCTACACCTTC. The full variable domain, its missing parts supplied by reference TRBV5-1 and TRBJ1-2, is KAGVTQTPRYLIKTRGQQVTLSCSPISGHRSVSWYQQTPGQGLQFLFEYFSETQRNKGNFPGRFSGRQFSNSRSEMNVSTLELGDSALYLCASSPTRQGTYGYTFGSGTRLTVV.

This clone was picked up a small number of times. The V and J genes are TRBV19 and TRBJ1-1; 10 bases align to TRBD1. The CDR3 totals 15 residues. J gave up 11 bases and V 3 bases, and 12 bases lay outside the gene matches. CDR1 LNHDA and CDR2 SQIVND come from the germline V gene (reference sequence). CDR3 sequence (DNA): TGTGCCAGTAGTATTTCCGGGACAGGGGCCCTGATCGCTTTCTTT. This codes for CASSISGTGALIAFF.

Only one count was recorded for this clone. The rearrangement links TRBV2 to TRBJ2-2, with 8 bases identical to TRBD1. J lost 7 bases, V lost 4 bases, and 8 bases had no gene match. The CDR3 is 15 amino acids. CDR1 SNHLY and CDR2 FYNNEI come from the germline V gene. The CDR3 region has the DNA TGTGCCAGCAGTGGACAGGGGATTCCGGACGGGGAGCTGTTTTTT. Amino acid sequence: CASSGQGIPDGELFF.

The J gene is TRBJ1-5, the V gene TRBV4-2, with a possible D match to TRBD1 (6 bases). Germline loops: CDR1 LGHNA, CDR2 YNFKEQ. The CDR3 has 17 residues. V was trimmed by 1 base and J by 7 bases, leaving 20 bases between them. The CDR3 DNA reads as TGTGCCAGCAGCCAAGTGGGAGACGGACAGAATGTCCAGCCCCAGCATTTT. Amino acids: CASSQVGDGQNVQPQHF.

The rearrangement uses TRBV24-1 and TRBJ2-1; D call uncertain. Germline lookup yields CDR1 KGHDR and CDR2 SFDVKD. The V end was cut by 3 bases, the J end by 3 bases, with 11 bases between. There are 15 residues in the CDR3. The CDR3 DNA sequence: TGTGCCACCAGTGATCAGGATTTGGTCTACAATGAGCAGTTCTTC. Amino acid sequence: CATSDQDLVYNEQFF.

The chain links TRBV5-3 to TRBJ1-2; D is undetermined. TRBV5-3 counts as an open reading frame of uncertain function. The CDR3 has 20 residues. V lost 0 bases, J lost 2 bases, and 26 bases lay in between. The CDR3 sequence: CARSLVPGDRIRDFNYGYTF. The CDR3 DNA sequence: TGTGCCAGAAGCTTGGTGCCAGGCGATCGTATCCGGGATTTCAACTATGGCTACACCTTC.

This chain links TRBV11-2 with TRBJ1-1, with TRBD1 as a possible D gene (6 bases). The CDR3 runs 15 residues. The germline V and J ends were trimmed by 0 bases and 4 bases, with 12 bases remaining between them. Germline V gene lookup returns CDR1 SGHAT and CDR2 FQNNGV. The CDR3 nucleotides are TGTGCCAGCAGCTTAGAAGGGGGTTATAGCACTGAAGCTTTCTTT. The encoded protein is CASSLEGGYSTEAFF.